A single TCR beta chain is shown here with its context. Its antigen is unknown. This record comes from a study of cytomegalovirus exposure and HLA in healthy donors. The overall study: Early released data had about 85 million unique TCRs, all coming from HLA-typed donors.

Overall study results and limits: A few of the chains that were CMV-associated were confirmed in vitro to be specific for CMV antigens. Accurate predictions that matched the HLA-A and HLA-B alleles of most subjects were reportedly made from TCR beta sequences. TCR beta V- and J-gene trimming, according to a later analysis, was linked to a missense DCLRE1C variant.

The PCR made use of 60 Vbeta and 13 Jbeta primers. Repertoires were generated with immunoSEQ multiplex PCR, while TCRdb's copy carries only in-frame clones and drops some. The sample shows fewer than 250,000 clones, roughly four fifths of them seen only once. Germline CDR1 and CDR2: SNHLY and FYNNEI. The ends lost 7 bases at V and 2 bases at J; junction bases unmatched: 5. The CDR3 length is 14 residues. The sample was PBMCs. This chain links TRBV2 with TRBJ1-3; 7 bases map to TRBD1. The sequence derives from a girl aged 2 to 9 in good health and CMV-seronegative. The CDR3 region is CASTGGMAGNTIYF. The CDR3 DNA reads TGTGCCAGCACAGGGGGGATGGCTGGAAACACCATATATTTT.